The rows below give T cell receptor beta chains drawn from one sample of a study of T cell responses to AZD1222 COVID-19 vaccine. Produced via immunoSEQ multiplex PCR; TCRdb's table is partial and in-frame only. The sample contains more than 150,000 clones, around 94% of which appear only once. The starting material was peripheral blood, obtained 28 days after the second AZD1222 dose. These TCRs come from an adult who received the AZD1222 COVID-19 vaccine. CDR3s leave out the opening cysteine and the closing phenylalanine or tryptophan. The size of a clone is reported for some rows only, either as once, few or many, or as a class for expanded clones.

v_gene: TRBV20-1
abundance: -
j_gene: TRBJ2-3
CDR3aa: SASYLAYSTDTQY

v_gene: TRBV7-9
abundance: -
j_gene: TRBJ1-1
CDR3aa: ASSLGRVRTGTEAF

v_gene: TRBV19
abundance: once
j_gene: TRBJ2-7
CDR3aa: ASSNGLAHTYEQY

v_gene: TRBV18
abundance: once
j_gene: TRBJ1-1
CDR3aa: ASSINSNTEAF

v_gene: TRBV19
abundance: -
j_gene: TRBJ1-6
CDR3aa: ASGQSSYNSPLH

v_gene: TRBV14
abundance: -
j_gene: TRBJ1-2
CDR3aa: ASSRIGPNYGYT

v_gene: TRBV5-1
abundance: -
j_gene: TRBJ2-2
CDR3aa: ASSPFREPNTGELF

v_gene: TRBV5-1
abundance: once
j_gene: TRBJ1-5
CDR3aa: ASSLGTGIGNQPQH

v_gene: TRBV5-5
abundance: -
j_gene: TRBJ2-5
CDR3aa: ASSLVPGAGTPQETQY

v_gene: TRBV19
abundance: -
j_gene: TRBJ1-1
CDR3aa: ASTHRQGRIPEAF

v_gene: TRBV24-1
abundance: -
j_gene: TRBJ2-1
CDR3aa: ATSIIGYNEQF

v_gene: TRBV29-1
abundance: -
j_gene: TRBJ2-7
CDR3aa: SVQGGDSYEQY

v_gene: TRBV11-2
abundance: -
j_gene: TRBJ1-2
CDR3aa: ASSTGQHYGYT

v_gene: TRBV6-5
abundance: -
j_gene: TRBJ2-7
CDR3aa: ASSYIASGIPYEQY

v_gene: TRBV6-1
abundance: -
j_gene: TRBJ1-1
CDR3aa: ASSDTGARTNTEAF

v_gene: TRBV19
abundance: -
j_gene: TRBJ1-4
CDR3aa: ASRPGGTGHEKLF

v_gene: TRBV4-3
abundance: -
j_gene: TRBJ1-5
CDR3aa: ASSQVVRGRGDLPQH

v_gene: TRBV5-1
abundance: once
j_gene: TRBJ1-6
CDR3aa: ASSLGQLYNSPLH

v_gene: TRBV5-4
abundance: -
j_gene: TRBJ2-5
CDR3aa: ASSLGTGRGETQY

v_gene: TRBV5-5
abundance: once
j_gene: TRBJ1-2
CDR3aa: ASSSITGNYT

v_gene: TRBV2
abundance: -
j_gene: TRBJ1-2
CDR3aa: ASSEAGRETNYGYT

v_gene: TRBV19
abundance: -
j_gene: TRBJ2-7
CDR3aa: ASSLGIFYEQY

v_gene: TRBV9
abundance: -
j_gene: TRBJ1-2
CDR3aa: ASSPTHGYT

v_gene: TRBV7-3
abundance: -
j_gene: TRBJ2-1
CDR3aa: ASSLESGGPILSEQF

v_gene: TRBV18
abundance: -
j_gene: TRBJ1-1
CDR3aa: ASSPVQLSRMNTEAF

v_gene: TRBV6-2/TRBV6-3
abundance: -
j_gene: TRBJ1-1
CDR3aa: ASSPRTGNTEAF

v_gene: TRBV11-3
abundance: once
j_gene: TRBJ2-6
CDR3aa: ASSLDSRGANVLT

v_gene: TRBV25-1
abundance: -
j_gene: TRBJ2-7
CDR3aa: ASSEGFSYEQY

v_gene: TRBV5-1
abundance: -
j_gene: TRBJ1-2
CDR3aa: ASSLGAGYT

v_gene: TRBV19
abundance: -
j_gene: TRBJ2-7
CDR3aa: ASTRQGGAFGEQY

v_gene: TRBV4-3
abundance: -
j_gene: TRBJ1-1
CDR3aa: ASSQDPGGQGATEAF

v_gene: TRBV30
abundance: -
j_gene: TRBJ2-7
CDR3aa: AWRTGSSYEQY

v_gene: TRBV4-1
abundance: once
j_gene: TRBJ1-4
CDR3aa: ASSQWDQGEKLF

v_gene: TRBV11-3
abundance: -
j_gene: TRBJ1-2
CDR3aa: ASSPGGHYGYT

v_gene: TRBV5-1
abundance: -
j_gene: TRBJ1-3
CDR3aa: ASSLASGIYGNTIY

v_gene: TRBV29-1
abundance: -
j_gene: TRBJ2-6
CDR3aa: SVRESAGANVLT

v_gene: TRBV12-5
abundance: -
j_gene: TRBJ1-4
CDR3aa: ASGHGTGVELF